This TCR beta chain was observed in a study of blood T cell repertoires in COVID-19. About the research overall: Samples of COVID-19 (acute and convalescent) were obtained from the United States, Italy and Spain. PBMCs, B-cell-depleted T cells, or T cells were the source of the cDNA or gDNA that made up the material.

Trimming removed 3 bases from V and 3 bases from J, with 9 bases in between. Germline V gene sequence: CDR1 DFQATT, CDR2 SNEGSKA (reference sequence). The CDR3 covers 13 residues. Per the authors' pipeline: Estimated nucleated cell counts came from reference gene primer amplification. Method: immunoSEQ multiplex PCR; TCRdb's copy keeps in-frame clones and lacks some. V and J calls and clone size are those listed in that table; D and trimming were worked out from the DNA. The sample consists of more than 110,000 clones, approximately 80% of them appearing once. The TCR originated in a human donor in a cohort sampled during active COVID-19. The rearrangement links TRBV20-1 to TRBJ1-5, with D possibly TRBD1 on 6 matching bases. Sequencing was carried out using peripheral blood. CDR3 DNA: TGCAGTGCTAGTCGGACAGACAATCAGCCCCAGCATTTT. Its translation is CSASRTDNQPQHF.